This T cell receptor beta chain came from a study of cytomegalovirus exposure and HLA in healthy donors. Study-wide results and limits: As confirmed in vitro, a few CMV-associated chains were specific for CMV antigens.

The study ran its PCR with 60 Vbeta and 13 Jbeta primers. Libraries were prepared by immunoSEQ multiplex PCR; TCRdb keeps only in-frame clonotypes and omits some of them. Here the sample spans roughly 260,000 clones, 80% to 90% being singletons. The CDR3 covers 15 residues. CDR1 is MNHNY and CDR2 is SVGAGI in the germline V gene (reference sequence). Trimming took 4 bases from V and 0 from J; bases not matched to a gene: 2. With regard to this clone: Antigen: not known.

J is TRBJ2-1 and V is TRBV6-6; 8 nucleotides agree with TRBD1. Material for sequencing was PBMCs. The sequence came from a woman in her thirties or forties in good health and CMV-seropositive. For the CDR3, the DNA is TGTGCCAGCAGTTCCACAGGGGGCTCCTACAATGAGCAGTTCTTC. This gives the protein CASSSTGGSYNEQFF.